This T cell receptor (beta chain) is from a study of blood T cell repertoires in COVID-19. About the study: The United States, Italy and Spain were the sources of the acute and convalescent COVID-19 samples. The analysed material was cDNA or gDNA that came from T cells, B-cell-depleted T cells, or PBMCs.

Between the trimmed V and J ends, which lost 1 base and 7 bases, there was a span of 10 bases. The length of the CDR3 is 13 residues. The germline gives CDR1 LGHNA, CDR2 YSLEER. In the authors' methods: Reference gene primers were amplified, and this amplification served to estimate nucleated cell counts. Method: immunoSEQ multiplex PCR; TCRdb's copy keeps in-frame clones and lacks some. The D gene and trimming were derived from the DNA, and the V and J assignments and clone size from that table. The sample contains approximately 61,000 clones, around 88% of which appear only once. This clone was counted once.

The source is a woman of 80 years or more with active COVID-19. Sequencing was carried out using peripheral blood. This chain links TRBV4-3 with TRBJ2-5, with D possibly being TRBD1 (5 bases). The CDR3 is CASSQGQGATQYF. DNA of the CDR3: TGCGCCAGCAGCCAAGGGCAGGGTGCGACCCAGTACTTC.